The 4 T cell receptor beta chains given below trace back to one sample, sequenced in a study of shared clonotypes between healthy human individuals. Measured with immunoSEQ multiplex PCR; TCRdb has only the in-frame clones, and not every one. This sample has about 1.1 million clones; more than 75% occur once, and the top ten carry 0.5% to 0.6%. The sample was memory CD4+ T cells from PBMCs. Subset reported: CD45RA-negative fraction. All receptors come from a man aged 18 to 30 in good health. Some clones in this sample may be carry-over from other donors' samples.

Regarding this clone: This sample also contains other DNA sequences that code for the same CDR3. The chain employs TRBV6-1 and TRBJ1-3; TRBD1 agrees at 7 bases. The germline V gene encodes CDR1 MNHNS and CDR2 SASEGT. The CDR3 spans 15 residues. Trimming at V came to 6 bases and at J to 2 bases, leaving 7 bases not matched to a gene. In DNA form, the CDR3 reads TGTGCCAGCAGCTACCTACAGGGGACTGGAAACACCATATATTTT. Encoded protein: CASSYLQGTGNTIYF.

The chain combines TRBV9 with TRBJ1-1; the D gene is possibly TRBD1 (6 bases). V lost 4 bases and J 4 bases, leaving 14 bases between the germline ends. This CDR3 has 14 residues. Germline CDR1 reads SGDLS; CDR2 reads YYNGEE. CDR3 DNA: TGTGCCAGCAGCCCCAGGGGTTCCTTCACTGAAGCTTTCTTT. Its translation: CASSPRGSFTEAFF.

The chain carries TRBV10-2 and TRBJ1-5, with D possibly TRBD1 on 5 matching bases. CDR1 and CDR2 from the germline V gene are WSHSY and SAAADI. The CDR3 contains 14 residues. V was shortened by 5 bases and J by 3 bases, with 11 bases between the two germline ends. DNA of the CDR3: TGCGCCAGCAGTTCGACAGCCTACAATCAGCCCCAGCATTTT. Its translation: CASSSTAYNQPQHF.

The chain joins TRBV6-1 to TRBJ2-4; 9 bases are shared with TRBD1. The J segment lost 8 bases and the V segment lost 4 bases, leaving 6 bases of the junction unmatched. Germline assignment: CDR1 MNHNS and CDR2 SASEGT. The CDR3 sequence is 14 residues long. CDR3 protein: CASSGRDRDDIQYF. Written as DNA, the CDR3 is TGTGCCAGCAGTGGAAGGGACAGGGACGACATTCAGTACTTC.